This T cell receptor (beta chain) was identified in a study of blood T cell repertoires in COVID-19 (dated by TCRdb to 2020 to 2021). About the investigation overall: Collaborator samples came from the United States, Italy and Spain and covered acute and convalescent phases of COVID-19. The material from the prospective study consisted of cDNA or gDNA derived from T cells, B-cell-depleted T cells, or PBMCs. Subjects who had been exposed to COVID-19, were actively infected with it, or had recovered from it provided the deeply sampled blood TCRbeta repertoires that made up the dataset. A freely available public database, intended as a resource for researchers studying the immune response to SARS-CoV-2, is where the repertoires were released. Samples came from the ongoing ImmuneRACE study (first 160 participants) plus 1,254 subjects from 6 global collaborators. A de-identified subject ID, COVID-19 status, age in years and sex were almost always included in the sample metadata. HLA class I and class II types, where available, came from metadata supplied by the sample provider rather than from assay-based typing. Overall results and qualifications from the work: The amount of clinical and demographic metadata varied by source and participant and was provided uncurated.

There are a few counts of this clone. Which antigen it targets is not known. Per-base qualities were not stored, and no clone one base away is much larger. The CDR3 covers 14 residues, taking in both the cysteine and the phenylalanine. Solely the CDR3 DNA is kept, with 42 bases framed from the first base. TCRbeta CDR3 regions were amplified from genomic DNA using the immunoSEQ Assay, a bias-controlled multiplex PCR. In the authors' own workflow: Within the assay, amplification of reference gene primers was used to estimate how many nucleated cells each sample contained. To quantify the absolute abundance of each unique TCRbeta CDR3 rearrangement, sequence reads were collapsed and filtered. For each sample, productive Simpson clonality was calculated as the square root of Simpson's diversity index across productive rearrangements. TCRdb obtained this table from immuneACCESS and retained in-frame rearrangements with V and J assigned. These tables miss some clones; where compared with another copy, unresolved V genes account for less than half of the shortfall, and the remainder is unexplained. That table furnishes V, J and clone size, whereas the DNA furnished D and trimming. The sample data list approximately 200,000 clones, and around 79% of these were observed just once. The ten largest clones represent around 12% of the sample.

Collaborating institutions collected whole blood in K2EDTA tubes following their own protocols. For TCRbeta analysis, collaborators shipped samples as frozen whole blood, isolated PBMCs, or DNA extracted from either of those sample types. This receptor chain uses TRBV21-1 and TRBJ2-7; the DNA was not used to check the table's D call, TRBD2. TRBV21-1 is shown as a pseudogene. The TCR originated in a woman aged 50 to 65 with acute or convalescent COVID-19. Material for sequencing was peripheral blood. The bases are TGTGCCAGCAACCTAGCCCCAGGTAGCCACGAGCAGTACTTC. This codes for CASNLAPGSHEQYF.